This T cell receptor beta chain was retrieved from a study of blood T cells in healthy people across ages. Overall study results and limits: Roughly linear declines in TCR beta diversity per million T cells occurred with age.

As regards this clonotype: Its antigen remains unknown.

For the second PCR, which ran for 7 to 11 cycles, a sample-barcoded 5' primer and a J-beta primer mix were used. TCRdb reprocessed the 5' RACE reads via MiXCR and lists one record per CDR3 protein. This sample carries approximately 2,000,000 distinct CDR3 sequences, approximately 39% of them seen once, and the ten largest clones take around 23%. From germline, CDR1 is SGHRS and CDR2 YFSETQ. The CDR3 is made up of 14 amino acids. The chain couples TRBV5-1 to TRBJ2-1; the D gene is possibly TRBD1 (5 bases). The J call is doubtful: the DNA matches TRBJ2-7 better. This receptor was identified in a human donor in good health. The sample consisted of blood. The CDR3 here is CASSLGAGLREQYF. CDR3 nucleotides: TGCGCCAGCAGCTTGGGGGCAGGGCTACGGGAGCAGTACTTC.